A selection of T cell receptor beta chains follows, all from one sample in a study of graft-versus-host responses after intestinal transplantation. These receptors' antigens are unknown. Only in-frame clones appear in the TCRdb table, and some are missing; sequencing was by immunoSEQ multiplex PCR. The data show about 85,000 clones, 85% to 95% seen once. Sequenced here: unstimulated CD8+ T cells sorted from spleen or lymph node cells, sampled before transplant. Receptor source: a human donor who was the organ donor for an intestinal transplant. Each CDR3 is given without its conserved first and last residue.

j_call v_call cdr3_aa
TRBJ2-1 TRBV7-9 ASSLSDEQF
TRBJ2-7 TRBV7-7 ASSLSTGAYEQY
TRBJ1-2 TRBV5-1 ASSHRRGDGYT
TRBJ2-5 TRBV21-1 ASTKGRAGGRVETQY
TRBJ2-1 TRBV7-3 ASSLIVRSDRNEQF
TRBJ1-1 TRBV7-9 ASSLPTRGRTEAF
TRBJ1-2 TRBV6-8 ASPARGRLYGYT
TRBJ2-5 TRBV4-2 ASSQEWTGNPWYQETQY
TRBJ2-4 TRBV18 ASSPPAGDDLIAKNIQY
TRBJ1-1 TRBV6-1 ASSATGLEAF
TRBJ1-5 TRBV10-1 ASSETVGAGNQPQH
TRBJ2-3 TRBV30 AWAGVAGTDTQY
TRBJ2-3 TRBV7-3 ASRCYRGDHTDTQY
TRBJ2-7 TRBV28 ASSLAGHEQY
TRBJ1-1 TRBV27 ASSLRGVNTEAF
TRBJ2-2 TRBV10-3 AISVTRPAGELF
TRBJ1-1 TRBV5-1 ASTDQGMEAF
TRBJ1-1 TRBV6-6 ASINGNTEAF
TRBJ1-2 TRBV6-9 ASSYHRTGEYGYT
TRBJ2-1 TRBV7-3 ASSLGLAQTNEQF
TRBJ2-2 TRBV7-9 ASSPGLAGDGTGELF
TRBJ2-7 TRBV5-1 ASSLGLAGGPAYEQY
TRBJ2-7 TRBV5-5 ASSLARTAYEQY
TRBJ2-2 TRBV7-9 ASSPAGGGTNTGELF
TRBJ1-1 TRBV5-1 ASRRMNTEAF
TRBJ2-3 TRBV5-1 ASSLLGPGTDTQY
TRBJ2-2 TRBV29-1 SRWLGLAGTGELF
TRBJ2-7 TRBV11-2 ASSLEGSSYEQY
TRBJ2-7 TRBV4-1 ASSHSGSDEQY
TRBJ1-6 TRBV2 ASSETASSYNSPLH
TRBJ2-3 TRBV11-2 ASSLRAGGITDTQY
TRBJ2-4 TRBV19 ASSMGVGKNIQY
TRBJ1-1 TRBV9 ASSAYWGRTEAF
TRBJ2-1 TRBV4-1 ASSQDSRDSGYNEQF
TRBJ2-3 TRBV19 ARAVGTDTQY